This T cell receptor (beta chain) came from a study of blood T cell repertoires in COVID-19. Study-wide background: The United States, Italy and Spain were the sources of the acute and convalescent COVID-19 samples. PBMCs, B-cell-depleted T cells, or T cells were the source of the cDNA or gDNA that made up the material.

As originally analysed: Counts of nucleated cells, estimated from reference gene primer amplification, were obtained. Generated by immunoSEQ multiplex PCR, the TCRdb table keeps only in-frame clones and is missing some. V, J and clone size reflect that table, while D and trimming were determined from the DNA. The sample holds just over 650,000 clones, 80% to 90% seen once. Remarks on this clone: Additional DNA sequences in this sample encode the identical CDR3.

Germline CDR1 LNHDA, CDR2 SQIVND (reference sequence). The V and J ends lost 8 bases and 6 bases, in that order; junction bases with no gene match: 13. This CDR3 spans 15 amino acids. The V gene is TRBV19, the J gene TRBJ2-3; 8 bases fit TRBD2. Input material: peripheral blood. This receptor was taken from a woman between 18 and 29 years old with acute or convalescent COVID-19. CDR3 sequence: CASQTFAGGRDTQYF. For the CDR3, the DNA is TGTGCCAGTCAGACCTTCGCGGGGGGTAGGGATACGCAGTATTTT.